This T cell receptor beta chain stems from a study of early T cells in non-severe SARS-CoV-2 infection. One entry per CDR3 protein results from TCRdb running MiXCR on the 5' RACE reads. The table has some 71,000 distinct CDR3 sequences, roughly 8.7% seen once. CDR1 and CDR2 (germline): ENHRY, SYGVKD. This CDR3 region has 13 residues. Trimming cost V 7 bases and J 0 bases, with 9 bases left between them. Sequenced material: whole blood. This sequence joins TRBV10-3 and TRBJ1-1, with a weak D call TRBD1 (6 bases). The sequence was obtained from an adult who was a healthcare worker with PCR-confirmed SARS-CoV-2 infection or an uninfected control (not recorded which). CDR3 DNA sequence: TGTGCCATCACTAACAGGGTGAACACTGAAGCTTTCTTT. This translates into CAITNRVNTEAFF.